What follows are 3 T cell receptor beta chains derived from one specimen sequenced in a study of PD-1 and CTLA-4 blockade in melanoma. The method was immunoSEQ multiplex PCR; TCRdb's version includes in-frame clones alone and lacks a portion of them. The top ten clones hold around 7.8% of a sample with almost 30,000 clones, 85% to 90% of them seen once. Sequencing was performed on CD8+ T cells from peripheral blood, taken before anti-PD-1 treatment. The receptors were sampled from a human donor with melanoma.

This rearrangement joins TRBV30 to TRBJ2-7, with no clear D. Germline V lookup: CDR1 GTSNPN, CDR2 SVGIG (reference sequence). Trimming stripped 0 bases from V and 1 base from J, with 7 bases between. This CDR3 spans 13 amino acids. The DNA of the CDR3 is TGTGCCTGGAGTGTACTGCTTTCCTACGAGCAGTACTTC. Amino acid sequence: CAWSVLLSYEQYF.

The chain has TRBV5-1 and TRBJ1-5; D is ambiguous. CDR3 length: 18 amino acids. V gave up 0 bases and J gave up 0 bases, with 16 bases separating them. CDR1 is SGHRS, CDR2 YFSETQ, per germline. The CDR3 sequence is CASSLGPGFEYSNQPQHF. In nucleotides, the CDR3 is TGCGCCAGCAGCTTGGGACCGGGATTTGAGTATAGCAATCAGCCCCAGCATTTT. The full variable domain, its missing parts supplied by reference TRBV5-1 and TRBJ1-5, is KAGVTQTPRYLIKTRGQQVTLSCSPISGHRSVSWYQQTPGQGLQFLFEYFSETQRNKGNFPGRFSGRQFSNSRSEMNVSTLELGDSALYLCASSLGPGFEYSNQPQHFGDGTRLSIL.

The genes are TRBV7-9 and TRBJ2-4, with D tentatively TRBD1 (6 bases). Germline CDR1 is SEHNR and CDR2 is FQNEAQ (reference sequence). The CDR3 has 13 residues. Trimming removed 6 bases at V and 8 bases at J, with 14 bases between. As DNA, the CDR3 is TGTGCCAGCAGTCCCACAGGGAAGGACATTCAGTACTTC. Translation gives CASSPTGKDIQYF.